The clone carrying this T cell receptor (beta chain) was seen only a few times. Antigen specificity is unknown. This sample was taken from a study of cytomegalovirus exposure and HLA in healthy donors. Turning to the study itself: Genotyping showed around 80% of 398 donors falling in the Caucasian-associated ancestry cluster.

Overall study results and limits: Both high specificity and high sensitivity reportedly marked the classifier's diagnosis of cytomegalovirus status. Confirmation was obtained in vitro that a few CMV-associated chains are specific for CMV antigens.

The PCR employed 60 Vbeta primers together with 13 Jbeta primers. Here immunoSEQ multiplex PCR was the method, and the copy in TCRdb shows in-frame clones only, minus some. The sample yields about 98,000 clones, 60% to 75% seen once. Losses at the gene ends were 5 bases for V and 2 bases for J; bases not matched to a gene: 6. The CDR3 runs 15 residues. Per the germline V gene, CDR1 is SGHTA and CDR2 is FQGNSA. Despite likely unrecorded immune exposures, the donors were nominally healthy at the time of sampling. This receptor was taken from a female donor in good health and CMV-seronegative. V gene TRBV7-2 combines with J gene TRBJ2-4; 7 positions agree with TRBD2. The sample comprised PBMCs. CDR3 DNA sequence: TGTGCCAGCAGCCCTATGGGGGGGACCAAAAACATTCAGTACTTC. Translating gives CASSPMGGTKNIQYF.